This TCR beta chain was identified in a study of cytomegalovirus exposure and HLA in healthy donors. Study in general: Of several hundred genotyped donors, approximately 80% clustered with self-reported Caucasian donors. Study results and limitations: What a later analysis reportedly showed was that an Asian-associated ancestry cluster had fewer N-insertions than the approximately 700-donor mean. Overall, roughly 150 TCR beta chains were annotated as cytomegalovirus-associated.

Details on this clone: Its antigen remains unidentified.

With 60 Vbeta and 13 Jbeta primers, the PCR was carried out. Sequencing used immunoSEQ multiplex PCR; TCRdb keeps in-frame clones, though not all of them. In the table there are around 120,000 clones, 60% to 70% of which are singletons. The sequenced material came from PBMCs. The TCR sequence derives from a woman in her forties in good health and CMV-seropositive.

Here the CDR3 reads CASSLAAPDTPLHF. The CDR3 DNA sequence: TGTGCCAGCAGCTTGGCCGCCCCGGACACCCCACTCCACTTT. This chain connects TRBV11-2 to TRBJ1-6; the D gene is possibly TRBD1 (5 bases). Trimming cost V 3 bases and J 16 bases, with 19 bases left between them. Germline values: CDR1 SGHAT, CDR2 FQNNGV. This CDR3 comprises 14 residues.